This T cell receptor (beta chain) was sequenced during a study of OX40 agonist ivuxolimab in advanced cancers. Overall study: Partial responses, seen in three patients, involved one hepatocellular carcinoma and two cutaneous melanomas. Study-wide results and limits: Determination of antigen specificity was not performed for the expanded peripheral T cells.

Remarks on this clone: Its antigen is not known.

TCRdb's table, derived via immunoSEQ multiplex PCR, lists solely in-frame clones and lacks some. The profile shows nearly 20,000 clones, about 80% of them singletons. The germline V and J ends were trimmed by 2 bases and 4 bases, with 5 bases remaining between them. CDR1 and CDR2 (germline): MGHRA, YSYEKL. The CDR3 contains 12 residues. This rearrangement joins TRBV4-1 to TRBJ2-5; D unclear. The TCR originated in an adult with an advanced solid tumor such as melanoma, head and neck, liver or kidney cancer. Specimen: CD4+ or CD8+ T cells sorted from blood, collected in a trial of the OX40 agonist ivuxolimab. Here the CDR3 DNA reads TGCGCCAGCAGCCAACAAACAGAGACCCAGTACTTC. Protein sequence: CASSQQTETQYF.